A single sample is the source of the 11 T cell receptor beta chains below, sequenced in a study of T cells expressing NK-cell markers. TCRdb re-called the 5' RACE reads and gives one entry per CDR3 protein, without DNA. The sample has roughly 430,000 distinct CDR3 sequences. Specimen: blood T cells: a sorted CD56 or NKG2C T cell subset, CD4+ or CD8+ T cells, or bulk PBMC T cells (not recorded which). These receptors came from a woman between 18 and 70 years old in good health.

This chain connects TRBV7-9 to TRBJ1-2; TCRdb proposes TRBD1, but this gene call is untestable without DNA. This CDR3 comprises 12 residues. Germline V gene sequence: CDR1 SEHNR, CDR2 FQNEAQ (reference sequence). CDR3 region: CASRADNYGYTF.

V gene TRBV12-3 or TRBV12-4 combines with J gene TRBJ2-2; TCRdb indicates TRBD1, and absent DNA this call remains unverified. There are 15 residues in the CDR3. CDR3 loop: CASSLTGKVTGELFF.

The chain couples TRBV5-1 to TRBJ2-3. The germline gives CDR1 SGHRS, CDR2 YFSETQ. The CDR3 sequence is 14 residues long. The CDR3 is CASSLALSTDTQYF.

The V gene is TRBV20-1, the J gene TRBJ2-7. CDR1 DFQATT and CDR2 SNEGSKA come from the germline V gene (reference sequence). The CDR3 extends over 13 amino acids. This CDR3 is CSALDFPSYEQYF.

The chain combines TRBV11-2 with TRBJ1-4; without DNA, the TCRdb call of TRBD1 cannot be checked. This CDR3 region has 16 residues. In germline, CDR1 is SGHAT, CDR2 FQNNGV. The CDR3 here is CASSLDGTGRNEKLFF. Looking up the rest from reference TRBV11-2 and TRBJ1-4 gives the full variable domain: EAGVAQSPRYKIIEKRQSVAFWCNPISGHATLYWYQQILGQGPKLLIQFQNNGVVDDSQLPKDRFSAERLKGVDSTLKIQPAKLEDSAVYLCASSLDGTGRNEKLFFGSGTQLSVL.

The chain is built from TRBV7-9 and TRBJ1-1; checking the TCRdb D call of TRBD1 is not possible without DNA. Germline lookup yields CDR1 SEHNR and CDR2 FQNEAQ (reference sequence). The CDR3 has 14 residues. CDR3 in amino acids: CASSFDRTNTEAFF. Complete variable domain (other parts from reference TRBV7-9 and TRBJ1-1): DTGVSQNPRHKITKRGQNVTFRCDPISEHNRLYWYRQTLGQGPEFLTYFQNEAQLEKSRLLSDRFSAERPKGSFSTLEIQRTEQGDSAMYLCASSFDRTNTEAFFGQGTRLTVV.

The chain has TRBV20-1 and TRBJ2-1; TCRdb's D gene call, TRBD2, goes unchecked for lack of DNA. Germline V gene lookup returns CDR1 DFQATT and CDR2 SNEGSKA (reference sequence). This CDR3 spans 16 amino acids. This CDR3 is CSPIRLQRDAAGEQFF.

The V call is TRBV4-3, the J call TRBJ2-1; no DNA is available, so the TRBD2 call from TCRdb remains unchecked. The CDR3 loop spans 14 amino acids. The germline gives CDR1 LGHNA, CDR2 YSLEER. Here the CDR3 reads CASSQTSGGRIGLF.

V usage is TRBV10-1 and J usage is TRBJ2-1; the TCRdb D gene call, TRBD1, has no DNA to confirm it. The CDR3 loop spans 14 amino acids. The germline gives CDR1 WNHNN, CDR2 SYGVQD (reference sequence). CDR3 protein: CASSLRGASNEQFF.

The rearrangement joins TRBV4-3 to TRBJ1-1. There are 16 residues in the CDR3. CDR1 is LGHNA, CDR2 YSLEER, per germline. The CDR3 loop reads CASSQESVGALGVAFF.

J is TRBJ2-1 and V is TRBV2; there is no DNA to check the TCRdb D call of TRBD2. The CDR3 has 12 residues. CDR1 is SNHLY and CDR2 is FYNNEI in the germline V gene. The CDR3: CASKPSAGEQFF.